What follows describes a single T cell receptor (beta chain). V lost 0 bases, J lost 2 bases, and 11 bases lay in between. CDR3 length: 15 residues. CDR1 is SGHRS and CDR2 is YFSETQ in the germline V gene. This specimen belongs to a study of T cell clones after liver transplantation. The table came from immunoSEQ multiplex PCR; TCRdb's copy has only in-frame clones and leaves some out. The data show tens of thousands of clones, with roughly 80% seen just once and approximately 0.47% held by the top ten. The sequence was collected from a human patient who received a liver transplant. The graft donor may have given rise to some T cells. The gene calls are TRBV5-1 and TRBJ2-5, with D tentatively TRBD2 (6 bases). The material sequenced was CD4+ T cells from blood, taken just over 45 months after liver transplant. The CDR3 is CASSLAALAQETQYF. In DNA form, the CDR3 reads TGCGCCAGCAGCTTGGCCGCGCTAGCGCAAGAGACCCAGTACTTC.